The source of this TCR beta chain is a study of T-cell reconstitution after alpha-beta-depleted transplantation in children. Germline V CDR1 and CDR2: DFQATT, SNEGSKA (reference sequence). V was clipped by 3 bases and J by 8 bases; unmatched bases: 4. The CDR3 covers 12 residues. Using unique molecular identifiers, the investigators prepared the TCRbeta library. One entry per CDR3 protein, called by TCRdb with MiXCR from the PCR reads. This table holds approximately 1,000,000 distinct CDR3 sequences, about 29% found once. Concerning this clonotype itself: The antigen remains unidentified.

Study-wide results and caveats: Newly produced T cells mostly accounted for T-cell counts and diversity one year post-transplant.

The source was PBMCs, mostly from graft donor cells, collected 360 days after TCRalphabeta/CD19-depleted stem cell transplant. J is TRBJ2-1 and V is TRBV20-1; 7 nucleotides line up with TRBD1. The clonotype originates from a boy in the first two years of life who had a stem cell transplant for SCID, so the T cells may come from the graft donor. The CDR3 bases are TGCAGTGCTAGCTCAGGGGGTTATGAGCAGTTCTTC. This encodes CSASSGGYEQFF.